Below, 3 T cell receptor beta chains from the same sample are listed, as sequenced in a study of early T cells in non-severe SARS-CoV-2 infection. TCRdb analysed the 5' RACE reads with MiXCR anew, one entry per CDR3 protein. The table records 80,000 to 100,000 distinct CDR3 sequences, approximately 11% of them present only once. Sequencing used whole blood, obtained at baseline. All receptors come from an adult who was a healthcare worker with PCR-confirmed SARS-CoV-2 infection or an uninfected control (not recorded which).

There are many counts of this clonotype. This sequence joins TRBV7-3 and TRBJ2-5, with D possibly being TRBD1 or TRBD2 (6 bases each). The germline gives CDR1 SGHTA, CDR2 FQGTGA. V was shortened by 2 bases and J by 5 bases, with 15 bases between the two germline ends. This CDR3 region has 15 residues. The CDR3 loop reads CASSLDPGAMETQYF. The CDR3 DNA is TGTGCCAGCAGCTTAGACCCGGGGGCAATGGAGACCCAGTACTTC. The full variable domain, its missing parts supplied by reference TRBV7-3 and TRBJ2-5, is GAGVSQTPSNKVTEKGKYVELRCDPISGHTALYWYRQSLGQGPEFLIYFQGTGAADDSGLPNDRFFAVRPEGSVSTLKIQRTERGDSAVYLCASSLDPGAMETQYFGPGTRLLVL.

The chain combines TRBV7-2 with TRBJ1-3; D gene unclear. The CDR3 extends over 15 amino acids. Between the trimmed V and J ends, which lost 4 bases and 0 bases, there was a span of 10 bases. The germline V gene encodes CDR1 SGHTA and CDR2 FQGNSA. The CDR3: CASSSDRSSGNTIYF. The CDR3 region has the DNA TGTGCCAGCAGCTCCGACCGTAGCTCTGGAAACACCATATATTTT.

This clonotype was detected a few times. This chain's CDR3 is CASSLEGADTEAFF. For the CDR3, the DNA is TGTGCCAGCAGTTTAGAGGGGGCGGACACTGAAGCTTTCTTT. The V gene is TRBV12-3 or TRBV12-4, the J gene TRBJ1-1; 7 nucleotides match TRBD1. V lost 1 base, J lost 3 bases, and 2 bases stayed unmatched. The CDR3 has 14 amino acids.